These 15 T cell receptor beta chains were all obtained from the same sample, sequenced in a study of blood T cell repertoires in COVID-19. The protocol was immunoSEQ multiplex PCR, while the TCRdb copy is restricted to in-frame clones and leaves out a portion. The repertoire has around 26,000 clones, 92% of them found once; the top ten carry around 30%. Source material: peripheral blood. The source of these receptors is a man aged 70-80 years with active COVID-19.

The J gene is TRBJ1-5, the V gene TRBV21-1; the table gives TRBD1 as D, unverified against the DNA. TRBV21-1 is assigned pseudogene status. This CDR3 has 13 amino acids. The chain's CDR3 is CASPRTGPQPQHF. The CDR3 DNA follows: TGTGCCAGCCCGCGTACAGGGCCTCAGCCCCAGCATTTT.

This clone was recorded once. This rearrangement joins TRBV28 to TRBJ1-2, with a tentative D call TRBD1 (6 bases). The V gene's germline CDR1 is MDHEN and CDR2 SYDVKM. V was shortened by 3 bases and J by 6 bases, with 20 bases between the two germline ends. The CDR3 has 16 residues. The CDR3 nucleotides are TGTGCCAGCAGTTTTCGCGGGCAGGGGTTTGGGAATGGCTACACCTTC. Amino acids: CASSFRGQGFGNGYTF.

The J gene is TRBJ1-1, the V gene TRBV15; TRBD1 might be the D (5 bases). CDR1 is LNHNV, CDR2 YYDKDF, per germline (reference sequence). This CDR3 has 17 amino acids. The V and J ends lost 0 bases and 5 bases respectively, with 19 bases between them. CDR3 nucleotide sequence: TGTGCCACCAGCAGAGATTTACAGGAGGGCGGGAGGACTGAAGCTTTCTTT. Amino acid sequence: CATSRDLQEGGRTEAFF.

V gene TRBV19 combines with J gene TRBJ2-1; 13 nucleotides match TRBD2. Per the germline V gene, CDR1 is LNHDA and CDR2 is SQIVND (reference sequence). The CDR3 extends over 16 amino acids. J was trimmed by 7 bases and V by 4 bases; bases with no gene match: 7. The DNA for the CDR3 is TGTGCCAGTAGTACTCAACTAGCGGGGGGGCGGAATGAGCAGTTCTTC. It yields the protein CASSTQLAGGRNEQFF.

V gene TRBV4-2 combines with J gene TRBJ1-2; maybe TRBD1 (5 bases). The ends were cut back, 1 base at V and 2 bases at J, with 11 bases in the middle. Germline V CDR1 and CDR2: LGHNA, YNFKEQ. The length of the CDR3 is 15 residues. The CDR3 sequence: CASSQGVRVNYGYTF. The CDR3 DNA sequence: TGTGCCAGCAGCCAAGGGGTCAGGGTCAACTATGGCTACACCTTC.

The chain recombines TRBV2 with TRBJ2-5; unclear D gene. Trimming took off 4 bases at V and 5 bases at J, with 11 bases between the two ends. There are 13 residues in the CDR3. Germline CDR1 is SNHLY and CDR2 is FYNNEI. The chain's CDR3 is CASSGGRLETQYF. CDR3 DNA sequence: TGTGCCAGCAGTGGTGGCAGGCTCGAGACCCAGTACTTC.

The V and J genes are TRBV7-2 and TRBJ2-1; perhaps TRBD1 as D (5 bases). CDR3 length: 15 amino acids. The germline V gene encodes CDR1 SGHTA and CDR2 FQGNSA. The germline V and J ends were trimmed by 1 base and 9 bases, with 16 bases remaining between them. CDR3 in amino acids: CASSLDRTRAAEQFF. The CDR3, as DNA: TGTGCCAGCAGCTTAGATCGGACCAGGGCCGCTGAGCAGTTCTTC.

The rearrangement links TRBV4-2 to TRBJ2-3; 7 bases agree with TRBD1. Trimming cost V 5 bases and J 4 bases; bases outside gene matches: 15. The CDR3 loop spans 17 amino acids. Per germline, CDR1 LGHNA and CDR2 YNFKEQ. The CDR3 reads CASSTRGQAYPPDTQYF. DNA for the CDR3: TGTGCCAGCAGCACTCGCGGACAGGCGTACCCCCCAGATACGCAGTATTTT.

V usage is TRBV6-6 and J usage is TRBJ2-3; D perhaps matches TRBD2 (5 bases). CDR1 is MNHNY and CDR2 is SVGAGI in the germline V gene (reference sequence). The CDR3 is 14 residues long. V lost 0 bases, J lost 4 bases, and 8 bases lay in between. CDR3 DNA: TGTGCCAGCAGTTACTCGGGAGTCCCAGATACGCAGTATTTT. Translating it yields CASSYSGVPDTQYF.

CDR3 coding DNA: TGTGCCAGCTCCGCGTGGACAGGAGTTAGCAATCAGCCCCAGCATTTT. Translated, it gives CASSAWTGVSNQPQHF. The chain couples TRBV18 to TRBJ1-5, with 7 bases fitting TRBD1. Germline V gene sequence: CDR1 KGHSH, CDR2 LQKENI. The CDR3 loop spans 16 amino acids. Trimming cost V 6 bases and J 0 bases; bases outside gene matches: 8. Full variable domain (outside the CDR3, taken from reference TRBV18 and TRBJ1-5): NAGVMQNPRHLVRRRGQEARLRCSPMKGHSHVYWYRQLPEEGLKFMVYLQKENIIDESGMPKERFSAEFPKEGPSILRIQQVVRGDSAAYFCASSAWTGVSNQPQHFGDGTRLSIL.

The V and J genes are TRBV28 and TRBJ1-2, with unresolved D. V dropped 1 base and J dropped 13 bases, with 13 bases sitting between them. CDR1 MDHEN and CDR2 SYDVKM come from the germline V gene. CDR3 length equals 12 residues. The CDR3 coding sequence is TGTGCCAGCAGTTTATCGGAGGGTCTCGGCACCTTC. It encodes CASSLSEGLGTF.

Only one count was recorded for this clone. This chain joins TRBV28 and TRBJ1-2; unclear D gene. The V gene's germline CDR1 is MDHEN and CDR2 SYDVKM. Trimming cost V 8 bases and J 0 bases, with 10 bases left between them. The CDR3 consists of 13 residues. The CDR3 here is CASGVSANYGYTF. The CDR3 DNA is TGTGCCAGCGGTGTCTCGGCTAACTATGGCTACACCTTC.

The chain has TRBV6-2 or TRBV6-3 and TRBJ2-7; 7 bases line up with TRBD1. Trimming cost V 5 bases and J 0 bases; bases outside gene matches: 4. Germline lookup yields CDR1 MNHEY and CDR2 SVGEGT. The CDR3 is 14 amino acids. The CDR3 DNA reads as TGTGCCAGCAGTCAAACAGGGGTCTCCTACGAGCAGTACTTC. This sequence encodes CASSQTGVSYEQYF.

The gene calls are TRBV28 and TRBJ2-7; TRBD1 aligns across 10 bases. With V trimmed by 5 bases and J by 5 bases, 9 bases remained unmatched. Germline-derived CDR1 and CDR2 are MDHEN and SYDVKM. There are 15 residues in the CDR3. CDR3 DNA: TGTGCCAGCAGTACCCCCGGGACAGGGGACCACGAGCAGTACTTC. It yields the protein CASSTPGTGDHEQYF.

The chain couples TRBV7-2 to TRBJ2-5; weak D call: TRBD2 (7 bases). V was cut by 2 bases and J by 5 bases, with 15 bases left in between. The germline CDR1 and CDR2 sequences are SGHTA and FQGNSA. This CDR3 is built from 15 residues. CDR3 nucleotide sequence: TGTGCCAGCAGCTTACAAGTTGGGGGGGCGGAGACCCAGTACTTC. Protein sequence: CASSLQVGGAETQYF.